The rows below give T cell receptor beta chains drawn from one sample of a study of Ad26.COV2.S vaccination and SARS-CoV-2 variants. The data were produced by immunoSEQ multiplex PCR, yet TCRdb's version contains in-frame clones alone and is incomplete. The sample records around 450,000 clones, 75% to 90% being singletons. Here the sequenced sample was peripheral blood, taken in a trial of Ad26.COV2.S vaccine versus placebo. These receptors were collected from a person between 18 and 65 years old who received the Ad26.COV2.S COVID-19 vaccine or a placebo. The CDR3 runs from the conserved cysteine through the conserved F or W. Each record gives: V gene, clone size, D gene, J gene, CDR3 protein, CDR3 DNA. The D gene is left open where the match is weak. A clone size is listed for some rows: how often the clone was seen (once, few, many), or a class if it is expanded.

TRBV2	NA	NA	TRBJ1-1	CASSLFRRTEAFF	TGTGCCAGCAGTTTATTCAGACGTACTGAAGCTTTCTTT
TRBV6-2/TRBV6-3	few	NA	TRBJ1-5	CASRPLVGRNQPQHF	TGTGCCAGCAGACCTCTGGTAGGGAGGAATCAGCCCCAGCATTTT
TRBV6-2/TRBV6-3	NA	TRBD2	TRBJ2-2	CASSYPGTSGSFGELFF	TGTGCCAGCAGTTATCCCGGGACTAGCGGGAGTTTCGGGGAGCTGTTTTTT
TRBV13	NA	NA	TRBJ1-1	CASSLRPGRGAEAFF	TGTGCCAGCAGCTTAAGGCCAGGGAGAGGCGCTGAAGCTTTCTTT
TRBV7-8	NA	NA	TRBJ2-7	CASSDRGYEQYF	TGTGCCAGCTCGGACAGAGGATACGAGCAGTACTTC
TRBV27	once	NA	TRBJ1-6	CATADVAGTPLHF	TGTGCCACCGCAGATGTTGCGGGGACACCCCTCCACTTT
TRBV12-2	NA	NA	TRBJ2-3	CASPKTPPGLAGGGLTDTQYF	TGTGCAAGTCCAAAAACGCCGCCGGGACTAGCGGGAGGGGGGCTCACAGATACGCAGTATTTT
TRBV5-1	NA	TRBD1	TRBJ1-2	CASSPRTGGDVGYTF	TGCGCCAGCAGCCCACGGACAGGGGGCGACGTTGGCTACACCTTC
TRBV6-5	NA	NA	TRBJ1-1	CASSRLVATEAFF	TGTGCCAGTTCCCGGTTGGTGGCCACTGAAGCTTTCTTT
TRBV5-1	NA	TRBD1	TRBJ1-5	CASAPRTGGDQPQHF	TGCGCCAGCGCCCCCAGGACAGGGGGCGACCAGCCCCAGCATTTT
TRBV20-1	NA	NA	TRBJ1-1	CSARESTEAFF	TGCAGTGCTAGAGAGTCAACTGAAGCTTTCTTT
TRBV30	few	NA	TRBJ1-5	CAWSVGQTHQPQHF	TGTGCCTGGAGTGTGGGGCAGACCCATCAGCCCCAGCATTTT
TRBV6-2/TRBV6-3	few	NA	TRBJ1-1	CASSSRPGMNTEAFF	TGTGCCAGCAGTTCCCGACCTGGAATGAACACTGAAGCTTTCTTT
TRBV6-5	NA	NA	TRBJ1-2	CASSYSRESYGYTF	TGTGCCAGCAGTTACAGCAGGGAGAGCTATGGCTACACCTTC
TRBV5-5	few	NA	TRBJ2-7	CASSLQGTYEQYF	TGTGCCAGCAGCTTGCAGGGGACCTACGAGCAGTACTTC
TRBV12-3/TRBV12-4	NA	NA	TRBJ2-3	CASSLAGPRTQYF	TGTGCCAGCAGTTTAGCGGGACCTAGAACGCAGTATTTT
TRBV7-2	few	TRBD1	TRBJ2-7	CASSLQQGFEQYF	TGTGCCAGCAGCCTCCAACAGGGGTTCGAGCAGTACTTC
TRBV5-5	NA	NA	TRBJ1-6	CASSGAGTRSYNSPLHF	TGTGCCAGCAGCGGAGCCGGCACACGGTCCTATAATTCACCCCTCCACTTT
TRBV7-3	NA	TRBD2	TRBJ2-1	CASSSLGLAGSGEQFF	TGTGCCAGCAGCTCCCTAGGGCTAGCGGGGAGTGGTGAGCAGTTCTTC
TRBV4-3	NA	NA	TRBJ2-1	CASSQEGAWGPGEQFF	TGCGCCAGCAGCCAAGAGGGGGCGTGGGGTCCAGGTGAGCAGTTCTTC
TRBV19	NA	NA	TRBJ1-5	CASSIWESSNQPQHF	TGTGCCAGTAGTATTTGGGAGAGTAGCAATCAGCCCCAGCATTTT
TRBV4-1	NA	NA	TRBJ1-2	CASSQVGRVIGYTF	TGCGCCAGCAGCCAAGTAGGCAGGGTAATTGGCTACACCTTC
TRBV28	NA	NA	TRBJ1-2	CASSLALYGYTF	TGTGCCAGCAGTTTAGCCCTCTATGGCTACACCTTC
TRBV7-3	NA	TRBD2	TRBJ2-2	CASSLTGLAGNGELFF	TGTGCCAGCAGCTTAACTGGACTAGCGGGGAACGGGGAGCTGTTTTTT
TRBV5-5	NA	NA	TRBJ2-2	CASSLVRGSVLVGELFF	TGTGCCAGCAGCTTGGTGAGGGGCTCAGTCCTCGTCGGGGAGCTGTTTTTT
TRBV5-1	few	TRBD1	TRBJ1-3	CASSRKDRGQGASGNTIYF	TGCGCCAGCAGCCGCAAGGACAGGGGCCAGGGGGCCTCTGGAAACACCATATATTTT
TRBV4-2	NA	TRBD2	TRBJ2-1	CASSQRTLRGGRDEQFF	TGTGCCAGCAGCCAGAGGACATTGCGGGGGGGCCGCGATGAGCAGTTCTTC
TRBV18	NA	NA	TRBJ2-5	CASSPSGKETQYF	TGTGCCAGCTCACCGTCGGGGAAAGAGACCCAGTACTTC
TRBV5-4	NA	NA	TRBJ2-1	CASSLVAGTYNEQFF	TGTGCCAGCAGCTTGGTGGCGGGGACCTACAATGAGCAGTTCTTC
TRBV28	once	NA	TRBJ1-2	CASSFAESYGYTF	TGTGCCAGCAGTTTCGCCGAGAGCTATGGCTACACCTTC
TRBV30	NA	NA	TRBJ2-3	CAWSDRDTQYF	TGTGCCTGGAGTGATCGGGATACGCAGTATTTT
TRBV18	NA	NA	TRBJ1-6	CASSPSTDYDSPLHF	TGTGCCAGCTCACCTTCGACAGACTACGATTCACCCCTCCACTTT
TRBV15	NA	NA	TRBJ1-1	CATSRDPFQGLNTEAFF	TGTGCCACCAGCAGAGATCCGTTTCAGGGCTTGAACACTGAAGCTTTCTTT
TRBV9	NA	NA	TRBJ2-5	CASSVVPDGEETQYF	TGTGCCAGCAGCGTAGTGCCCGACGGCGAAGAGACCCAGTACTTC
TRBV7-2	NA	NA	TRBJ1-2	CASSLVGVGGYGYTF	TGTGCCAGCAGCTTAGTGGGGGTCGGGGGCTATGGCTACACCTTC
TRBV18	NA	TRBD1	TRBJ1-2	CASSPDRVYGYTF	TGTGCCAGCTCACCGGACAGGGTTTACGGCTACACCTTC
TRBV18	NA	TRBD1	TRBJ1-1	CASSSSPLTGVSEAFF	TGTGCCAGCTCCTCTTCACCTTTGACAGGGGTTAGTGAAGCTTTCTTT
TRBV18	few	TRBD2	TRBJ2-3	CASRYHSGGITDTQYF	TGTGCCAGCCGCTACCATAGCGGGGGGATCACAGATACGCAGTATTTT
TRBV14	few	NA	TRBJ1-6	CASSQDSPGTNHYNSPLHF	TGTGCCAGCAGCCAAGATTCTCCAGGGACCAACCACTATAATTCACCCCTCCACTTT
TRBV18	NA	TRBD1	TRBJ2-3	CASSQNRDRGFTDTQYF	TGTGCCAGCTCGCAAAACCGGGACAGGGGCTTCACAGATACGCAGTATTTT
TRBV5-1	NA	NA	TRBJ2-3	CASSLDPGSTDTQYF	TGCGCCAGCAGCTTGGATCCCGGTAGCACAGATACGCAGTATTTT